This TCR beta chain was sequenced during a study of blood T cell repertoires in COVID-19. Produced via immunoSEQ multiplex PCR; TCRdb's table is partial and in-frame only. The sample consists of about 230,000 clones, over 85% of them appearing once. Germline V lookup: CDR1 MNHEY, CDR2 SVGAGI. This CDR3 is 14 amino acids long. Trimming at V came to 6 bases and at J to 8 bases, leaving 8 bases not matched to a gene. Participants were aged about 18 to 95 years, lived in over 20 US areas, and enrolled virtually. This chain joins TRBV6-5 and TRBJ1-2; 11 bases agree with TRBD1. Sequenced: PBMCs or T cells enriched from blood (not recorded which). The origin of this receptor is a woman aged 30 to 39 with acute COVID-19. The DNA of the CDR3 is TGTGCCAGCAGATTCCCGGGACAGGGGGGCGGCTACACCTTC. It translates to CASRFPGQGGGYTF.